This T cell receptor (beta chain) was recovered during a study of blood T cell repertoires in COVID-19. Study in general: Some COVID-19 samples were acute and others convalescent; all came from the United States, Italy and Spain. PBMCs, B-cell-depleted T cells, or T cells provided the cDNA or gDNA that made up the material.

In the original processing: For nucleated cells, counts were estimated from reference gene primer amplification. Method: immunoSEQ multiplex PCR; TCRdb's copy keeps in-frame clones and lacks some. V and J calls and clone size are those listed in that table; D and trimming were worked out from the DNA. Among roughly 200,000 clones listed, around 88% were seen once. V gave up 3 bases and J gave up 5 bases; unmatched junction bases: 12. Germline lookup yields CDR1 LGHNA and CDR2 YNFKEQ. This CDR3 is built from 16 residues. The sample taken for sequencing was peripheral blood. The chain is built from TRBV4-2 and TRBJ2-7; 8 positions agree with TRBD2. The receptor was derived from a man younger than 35 with active or convalescent COVID-19. The DNA for the CDR3 is TGTGCCAGCAGCCAGGACTTCGCGGGAGGTTTCGACGAGCAGTACTTC. Encoded protein: CASSQDFAGGFDEQYF.